These T cell receptor beta chains were read from a single sample in a study of T cells in Graves' hyperthyroidism and ophthalmopathy. TCRdb re-called the multiplex PCR reads through MiXCR, storing one row per CDR3 protein. The data hold a few hundred thousand distinct CDR3 sequences, with roughly 50% observed a single time. Sample: peripheral blood or thyroid tissue (not recorded which). The receptors stem from a woman between 18 and 30 years old with Graves' hyperthyroidism. The CDR3 runs from the conserved cysteine through the conserved F or W. D genes are given only for firm matches. Some rows have no size entry. The others give once, few or many, or a class for an expanded clone.

TRBJ2-5	-	many	TRBV19	TGTGCCAGTAGTATTAACTCGCAAGAGACCCAGTACTTC	CASSINSQETQYF
TRBJ1-2	-	-	TRBV2	TGTGCCAGCAGGGGTGGGGGGGCGGACTATGGCTACACCTTC	CASRGGGADYGYTF
TRBJ2-7	TRBD1	-	TRBV7-9	TGTGCCAGCAGCCGCACAGGGGACACCTACGAGCAGTACTTC	CASSRTGDTYEQYF
TRBJ2-1	-	-	TRBV5-1	TGCGCCAGCAGCTTCCCCGACAGTTACAATGAGCAGTTCTTC	CASSFPDSYNEQFF
TRBJ1-4	-	-	TRBV2	TGTGCCAGCAGGGAGAGTGCTGGCCTCAATGAAAAACTGTTTTTT	CASRESAGLNEKLFF
TRBJ2-5	TRBD1	-	TRBV20-1	TGCAGTGCGTTCCGGGACAGGGAAGGCGGGGAGACCCAGTACTTC	CSAFRDREGGETQYF
TRBJ1-6	TRBD1	-	TRBV7-9	TGTGCCAGCAGCCCCTCAGGGGGCGAGAATTCACCCCTCCACTTT	CASSPSGGENSPLHF
TRBJ1-5	TRBD1	-	TRBV24-1	TGTGCCACCAGTACAGGGGGTACGAATCAGCCCCAGCATTTT	CATSTGGTNQPQHF
TRBJ2-7	-	-	TRBV10-3	TGTGCCATCTCGAGTCGGATCCTGCCCTACGAGCAGTACTTC	CAISSRILPYEQYF
TRBJ1-6	-	-	TRBV12-3/TRBV12-4	TGTGCCAGCAGTCCATCGGGGCGGGGGAATTCACCCCTCCACTTT	CASSPSGRGNSPLHF
TRBJ2-1	-	many	TRBV7-7	TGTGCCAGCTCCCAAGGCGGGACGGAAGACAATGAGCAGTTCTTC	CASSQGGTEDNEQFF
TRBJ1-1	-	many	TRBV2	TGTGCCAGCAGAGTCACTGAAGCTTTCTTT	CASRVTEAFF
TRBJ1-6	TRBD1	many	TRBV19	TGTGCCAGTAGTATGACAGGGGAGACACCCCTCCACTTT	CASSMTGETPLHF
TRBJ2-7	-	many	TRBV7-2	TGTGCCAGCAGCTTAGATACCGGGAGCTCCTACGAGCAGTACTTC	CASSLDTGSSYEQYF
TRBJ2-7	-	many	TRBV6-5	TGTGCCAGCAATGCGAGGGCGCGCGGGTCCGGGCAGTACTTC	CASNARARGSGQYF
TRBJ2-7	-	-	TRBV7-3	TGTGCCAGCAGTTCCCCCAGGCAGGAGTGGTACTTC	CASSSPRQEWYF
TRBJ1-6	-	-	TRBV2	TGTGCCAGCAGACGGACTAGGGAGAATTCACCCCTCCACTTT	CASRRTRENSPLHF
TRBJ2-3	-	-	TRBV24-1	TGTGCCGCCAGTGATTCGGGGTCAGATACGCAGTATTTT	CAASDSGSDTQYF
TRBJ2-7	-	few	TRBV10-3	TGTGCCAGCAGGTATACAGAGCCCTACGAGCAGTACTTC	CASRYTEPYEQYF
TRBJ2-5	TRBD2	-	TRBV10-3	TGTGCCATCAGTGCGGGAGGGACGAAGACCCAGTACTTC	CAISAGGTKTQYF
TRBJ1-2	-	-	TRBV7-9	TGTGCCAGCAGCTTAGCAGAGGGGATGGGCTACACCTTC	CASSLAEGMGYTF
TRBJ1-2	TRBD1	-	TRBV29-1	TGCAGCCCGCGGACAGGGGCGAACTATGGCTACACCTTC	CSPRTGANYGYTF
TRBJ1-1	-	many	TRBV13	TGTGCCACCCTACAGAACATCTTTCGTATGAACACTGAAGCTTTCTTT	CATLQNIFRMNTEAFF
TRBJ2-2	-	-	TRBV24-1	TGTGCCACCAGTGCTGCAGGATCCGGACTCACCGGGGAGCTGTTTTTT	CATSAAGSGLTGELFF
TRBJ1-6	TRBD1	-	TRBV10-1	TGCGCCAGCAGTGGTGCAGGGGGTAATTCACCCCTCCACTTT	CASSGAGGNSPLHF
TRBJ2-2	TRBD2	many	TRBV7-2	TGTGCCAGCAGCTTAGGCCGGGGAGGGCCCGGGGAGCTGTTTTTT	CASSLGRGGPGELFF
TRBJ2-7	-	few	TRBV2	TGTGCCAGCAAAGGGACGTCCTACGAGCAGTACTTC	CASKGTSYEQYF
TRBJ1-1	-	-	TRBV2	TGTGCCAGCAGGGGGACCGGGAGGCCTGAAGCTTTCTTT	CASRGTGRPEAFF
TRBJ2-2	TRBD1	many	TRBV7-2	TGTGCCAGCAGCCTCCCGGGACAGGGGGCAATCGGGGAGCTGTTTTTT	CASSLPGQGAIGELFF
TRBJ2-5	TRBD1	many	TRBV5-1	TGCGCCAGCAGCTTAGGGGACAGGGGCATTCAAGAGACCCAGTACTTC	CASSLGDRGIQETQYF
TRBJ1-2	-	-	TRBV7-1	TGTGCCAGCAGCTCCGGCGAGGGGAGGAATGGCTACACCTTC	CASSSGEGRNGYTF
TRBJ1-2	-	-	TRBV5-1	TGCGCCAGCAGCTTACGTGGCGGGATGGATGGCTACACCTTC	CASSLRGGMDGYTF
TRBJ2-5	-	many	TRBV7-2	TGTGCCAGTCACTCGGCCGGGATACAAGAGACCCAGTACTTC	CASHSAGIQETQYF
TRBJ2-2	TRBD2	-	TRBV7-3	TGTGCCTGGAGTGCGCCCAGGCGGGAGGCATACACCGGGGAGCTGTTTTTT	CAWSAPRREAYTGELFF
TRBJ1-3	TRBD1	many	TRBV12-3/TRBV12-4	TGTGCCAGCAGTTCCAGAGGCAGGGGGTTGGGAAACACCATATATTTT	CASSSRGRGLGNTIYF
TRBJ1-3	TRBD1	-	TRBV7-9	TGTGCCAGCAGCTTTGGTCCCAGGGGGCCGTTTACAGGGGCCATATATTTT	CASSFGPRGPFTGAIYF
TRBJ2-5	-	-	TRBV29-1	TGCAGCGGGATTCAAGAGACCCAGTACTTC	CSGIQETQYF
TRBJ2-7	TRBD2	-	TRBV2	TGTGCCAGCAGTCTCAAGCATAGCGGGAACGATGAGCAGTACTTC	CASSLKHSGNDEQYF
TRBJ1-1	-	many	TRBV2	TGTGCCAGCAGTGGCCTAGGGATGAACACTGAAGCTTTCTTT	CASSGLGMNTEAFF
TRBJ1-3	TRBD1	many	TRBV10-3	TGTGCCATCAGGACAGGGGGAGGAAACACCATATATTTT	CAIRTGGGNTIYF
TRBJ1-4	TRBD1	-	TRBV12-3/TRBV12-4	TGTGCCAGCAGTACAGGGGGCGGGAGGGATGAAAAACTGTTTTTT	CASSTGGGRDEKLFF
TRBJ1-4	-	many	TRBV9	TGTGCCAGCAGCTCCACAGGGACTAATGAAAAACTGTTTTTT	CASSSTGTNEKLFF
TRBJ1-5	-	-	TRBV20-1	TGCAGTGCTGGAGAGACTAGCACAAATCAGCCCCAGCATTTT	CSAGETSTNQPQHF
TRBJ1-2	-	many	TRBV5-5	TGTGCCAGCAGCCGGGCATCCCGTGAAGACTATGGCTACACCTTC	CASSRASREDYGYTF
TRBJ2-5	TRBD1	once	TRBV29-1	TGCAGTTTCGACAGGGTTGGAGAGACCCAGTACTTC	CSFDRVGETQYF
TRBJ1-1	-	many	TRBV12-3/TRBV12-4	TGTGCCAGCAGTTCCATTTCTGAGGGGGGTGGGGAAAACACTGAAGCTTTCTTT	CASSSISEGGGENTEAFF